This T cell receptor (beta chain) came from a study of blood T cell repertoires in COVID-19. The overall study: There were acute and convalescent COVID-19 samples, and they came from the United States, Italy and Spain. T cells, B-cell-depleted T cells, or PBMCs provided the cDNA or gDNA that served as material.

Seattle participants joined during active infection and were tracked over time. Authors' processing steps: It was from reference gene primer amplification that nucleated cell counts were estimated. Sequenced by immunoSEQ multiplex PCR; TCRdb stores in-frame clones only, minus some. The D gene and trimming were derived from the DNA, and the V and J assignments and clone size from that table. The sample lists hundreds of thousands of clones; roughly four fifths were seen once. The CDR3 is made up of 15 amino acids. V was pared by 6 bases and J by 5 bases, with 10 bases of the junction left unmatched. The germline CDR1 and CDR2 sequences are SGHDN and FVKESK.

Sequencing was carried out using peripheral blood. The gene calls are TRBV14 and TRBJ2-5; TRBD2 agrees at 9 bases. This clonotype originated in a woman of 80 years or more with COVID-19, enrolled during active disease. CDR3: CASSPRTSAGETQYF. The DNA of the CDR3 is TGTGCCAGCAGTCCTCGGACTAGCGCGGGGGAGACCCAGTACTTC. Filled out from reference TRBV14 and TRBJ2-5, the complete variable domain reads EAGVTQFPSHSVIEKGQTVTLRCDPISGHDNLYWYRRVMGKEIKFLLHFVKESKQDESGMPNNRFLAERTGGTYSTLKVQPAELEDSGVYFCASSPRTSAGETQYFGPGTRLLVL.